The 26 T cell receptor beta chains below come from one sample, sequenced in a study of blood T cell repertoires in COVID-19. Data came from immunoSEQ multiplex PCR; TCRdb stores just in-frame clones and leaves some out. The sample consists of around 50,000 clones, 90% of them appearing once. The specimen was peripheral blood. All receptors derive from a human donor in a cohort sampled during active COVID-19.

This rearrangement joins TRBV5-1 to TRBJ2-1, with no clear D. The germline V gene encodes CDR1 SGHRS and CDR2 YFSETQ. The CDR3 loop spans 13 amino acids. Between the trimmed V and J ends, which lost 1 base and 9 bases, there was a span of 11 bases. Here the CDR3 reads CASSLKTSSEQFF. CDR3 nucleotides: TGCGCCAGCAGCTTGAAAACTTCGAGTGAGCAGTTCTTC.

The genes are TRBV28 and TRBJ1-2, with 9 bases identical to TRBD1. J was trimmed by 4 bases and V by 7 bases; bases with no gene match: 4. The CDR3 runs 13 residues. CDR1 and CDR2 (germline): MDHEN, SYDVKM. The CDR3 DNA reads TGTGCCAGCAAACGGGACAGGGTCTATGGCTACACCTTC. Translation: CASKRDRVYGYTF.

This clone has a single count. The J gene is TRBJ2-1, the V gene TRBV5-6, with a weak D call TRBD1 (5 bases). The V end was cut by 1 base, the J end by 8 bases, with 10 bases between. Germline V gene lookup returns CDR1 SGHDT and CDR2 YYEEEE. CDR3 length equals 13 residues. This CDR3 reads CASSLPLGDEQFF. Here the CDR3 DNA reads TGTGCCAGCAGCTTGCCTCTAGGGGATGAGCAGTTCTTC. The whole variable domain, remainder taken from reference TRBV5-6 and TRBJ2-1, is DAGVTQSPTHLIKTRGQQVTLRCSPKSGHDTVSWYQQALGQGPQFIFQYYEEEERQRGNFPDRFSGHQFPNYSSELNVNALLLGDSALYLCASSLPLGDEQFFGPGTRLTVL.

The genes are TRBV5-1 and TRBJ2-3; 9 bases are shared with TRBD2. After removal of 0 bases from V and 5 bases from J, the junction contained 7 bases not matched to a gene. Germline CDR1 SGHRS, CDR2 YFSETQ. The CDR3 runs 16 residues. The CDR3 bases are TGCGCCAGCAGCTTGGGCGGGAGGGCCTTCCGAGATACGCAGTATTTT. Protein sequence: CASSLGGRAFRDTQYF. Complete variable domain (other parts from reference TRBV5-1 and TRBJ2-3): KAGVTQTPRYLIKTRGQQVTLSCSPISGHRSVSWYQQTPGQGLQFLFEYFSETQRNKGNFPGRFSGRQFSNSRSEMNVSTLELGDSALYLCASSLGGRAFRDTQYFGPGTRLTVL.

The DNA of the CDR3 is TGCGCCAGCAGCCTCGTCCGGGACAGGGTGAAGTGGCAGTACTTC. Protein: CASSLVRDRVKWQYF. The chain joins TRBV10-2 to TRBJ2-7; 9 bases line up with TRBD1. Germline V gene sequence: CDR1 WSHSY, CDR2 SAAADI. With 6 bases clipped from V and 9 bases from J, the junction kept 15 bases outside the gene matches. The CDR3 is 15 amino acids.

This clone was recorded once. This chain uses TRBV12-3 or TRBV12-4 with TRBJ1-5; a possible D gene is TRBD1 (6 bases). This CDR3 spans 13 amino acids. Trimming removed 7 bases at V and 4 bases at J, with 11 bases between. CDR3 DNA sequence: TGTGCCAGCACCGGGACACTTAATCAGCCCCAGCATTTT. Residues: CASTGTLNQPQHF.

The chain has TRBV11-2 and TRBJ2-7; 8 bases agree with TRBD2. The V and J ends lost 4 bases and 3 bases, in that order; junction bases with no gene match: 8. Looked up from germline, CDR1 is SGHAT and CDR2 is FQNNGV. This CDR3 has 15 amino acids. The chain's CDR3 is CASSSATGGGYEQYF. CDR3 sequence (DNA): TGTGCCAGCAGCTCGGCCACCGGGGGGGGCTACGAGCAGTACTTC.

A remark on this clone: This CDR3 is also generated by other DNA sequences in the sample. The chain employs TRBV2 and TRBJ2-1; D is ambiguous. This CDR3 is 13 amino acids long. V shed 3 bases and J shed 7 bases, with 10 bases lying between them. The germline gives CDR1 SNHLY, CDR2 FYNNEI. CDR3 in amino acids: CASSDTRGNEQFF. CDR3 coding DNA: TGTGCCAGCAGTGATACTCGCGGTAATGAGCAGTTCTTC.

The chain employs TRBV12-3 or TRBV12-4 and TRBJ2-7, with 8 bases lining up with TRBD1. The V gene end was trimmed by 6 bases and the J gene end by 1 base; junction bases not matched to a gene: 2. This CDR3 is 13 amino acids long. The CDR3 spells CASRTGDSYEQYF. The CDR3 nucleotides read TGTGCCAGCAGGACAGGGGATTCCTACGAGCAGTACTTC.

The V and J genes are TRBV28 and TRBJ1-1, with D maybe TRBD1 (5 bases). CDR3 length: 14 amino acids. The germline V gene encodes CDR1 MDHEN and CDR2 SYDVKM. V dropped 2 bases and J dropped 4 bases, with 11 bases sitting between them. The CDR3 DNA reads TGTGCCAGCAGTTTAGACAGCTCGGGCACTGAAGCTTTCTTT. Its protein is CASSLDSSGTEAFF. Full variable domain (remainder filled in from reference TRBV28 and TRBJ1-1): DVKVTQSSRYLVKRTGEKVFLECVQDMDHENMFWYRQDPGLGLRLIYFSYDVKMKEKGDIPEGYSVSREKKERFSLILESASTNQTSMYLCASSLDSSGTEAFFGQGTRLTVV.

CDR3 amino acids: CASSPSGASNQPQHF. The CDR3 DNA reads TGTGCCAGCTCACCTTCAGGGGCTAGCAATCAGCCCCAGCATTTT. The chain joins TRBV18 to TRBJ1-5; a weak D match, TRBD1 (6 bases). Germline CDR1 and CDR2: KGHSH and LQKENI. The CDR3 is 15 amino acids. V was cut by 3 bases and J by 0 bases, with 9 bases left in between.

The rearrangement links TRBV19 to TRBJ2-2; possible D gene TRBD2, 5 bases. V lost 11 bases to trimming and J lost 7 bases, with 11 bases between them. This CDR3 contains 11 residues. The germline CDR1 and CDR2 sequences are LNHDA and SQIVND (reference sequence). CDR3 in DNA: TGTGCCGGGAGAGGCGGCGGGGAGCTGTTTTTT. Encoded protein: CAGRGGGELFF.

The chain has TRBV6-5 and TRBJ2-5, with 8 bases aligning to TRBD1. CDR3 length: 14 amino acids. V lost 5 bases, J lost 5 bases, and 7 bases stayed unmatched. Germline CDR1 is MNHEY and CDR2 is SVGAGI. For the CDR3, the DNA is TGTGCCAGCAGTAAGGACAGGGTTCAGGAGACCCAGTACTTC. This translates into CASSKDRVQETQYF.

This clone has just one count. The genes are TRBV28 and TRBJ2-5; tentatively, D is TRBD1 (6 bases). V lost 6 bases and J 5 bases, leaving 16 bases between the germline ends. The CDR3 loop spans 14 amino acids. Per the germline V gene, CDR1 is MDHEN and CDR2 is SYDVKM. CDR3 sequence: CASRSTGQVETQYF. The CDR3 DNA sequence: TGTGCCAGCAGGAGTACAGGGCAAGTCGAGACCCAGTACTTC.

The chain has TRBV6-2 or TRBV6-3 and TRBJ2-1, with 13 bases aligning to TRBD2. V shed 4 bases and J 9 bases; nucleotides not matched to a gene: 3. The CDR3 covers 14 residues. In germline, CDR1 is MNHEY, CDR2 SVGEGT. In DNA, the CDR3 is TGTGCCAGCAGTTTCGGACTAGCGGGAGTTGAGCAGTTCTTC. This translates into CASSFGLAGVEQFF.

The chain recombines TRBV27 with TRBJ2-3; D may be TRBD2 (6 bases). Trimming cost V 4 bases and J 6 bases, with 26 bases left between them. The CDR3 is made up of 18 amino acids. Germline loops: CDR1 MNHEY, CDR2 SMNVEV (reference sequence). The CDR3 DNA reads as TGTGCCAGCAGTTATACCCCAATGGCGGGGAAGCCATCCGATACGCAGTATTTT. Encoded protein: CASSYTPMAGKPSDTQYF.

The chain links TRBV5-1 to TRBJ2-1; TRBD2 agrees at 9 bases. The CDR3 sequence is 16 residues long. From germline, CDR1 is SGHRS and CDR2 YFSETQ. V trimming: 4 bases; J trimming: 6 bases; junction bases outside the gene matches: 11. This CDR3 is CASSGGLAPKPNEQFF. Written as DNA, the CDR3 is TGCGCCAGCAGCGGGGGACTAGCCCCAAAGCCCAATGAGCAGTTCTTC.

The gene calls are TRBV6-5 and TRBJ2-1; D may be TRBD2 (5 bases). This CDR3 contains 14 residues. V dropped 4 bases and J dropped 7 bases, with 14 bases sitting between them. Germline CDR1 reads MNHEY; CDR2 reads SVGAGI. CDR3 nucleotide sequence: TGTGCCAGCAGTTCACCGACTACCGAAAATGAGCAGTTCTTC. Residues: CASSSPTTENEQFF.

This chain links TRBV7-3 with TRBJ2-3; 7 nucleotides match TRBD1. The CDR3 runs to 17 residues. V trimming: 1 base; J trimming: 3 bases; junction bases outside the gene matches: 10. Germline V gene lookup returns CDR1 SGHTA and CDR2 FQGTGA. The CDR3 loop reads CASSLMGGGQLTDTQYF. CDR3 DNA sequence: TGTGCCAGCAGCTTAATGGGTGGGGGACAGCTAACAGATACGCAGTATTTT. The variable domain in full, completed from reference TRBV7-3 and TRBJ2-3, reads GAGVSQTPSNKVTEKGKYVELRCDPISGHTALYWYRQSLGQGPEFLIYFQGTGAADDSGLPNDRFFAVRPEGSVSTLKIQRTERGDSAVYLCASSLMGGGQLTDTQYFGPGTRLTVL.

The chain combines TRBV27 with TRBJ2-1; D gene unclear. With 5 bases removed from V and 4 bases from J, the gap between germline ends came to 3 bases. The germline V gene has CDR1 MNHEY and CDR2 SMNVEV (reference sequence). This CDR3 comprises 11 residues. CDR3: CASSQYNEQFF. Here the CDR3 DNA reads TGTGCCAGCAGTCAGTACAATGAGCAGTTCTTC.

The chain uses TRBV18 and TRBJ2-7, with TRBD2 matching over 9 bases. V dropped 3 bases and J dropped 0; count of bases not matched to a gene: 6. The CDR3 runs to 16 residues. Germline V gives CDR1 KGHSH, CDR2 LQKENI. The DNA of the CDR3 is TGTGCCAGCTCACCCCCCGGTAGCGGGAGCTCCTACGAGCAGTACTTC. This sequence encodes CASSPPGSGSSYEQYF.

This clone was recorded once. The rearrangement links TRBV3-1 (or the pseudogene TRBV3-2) to TRBJ2-7, with D hard to call. CDR1 is LGHDT, CDR2 YNNKEL, per germline (reference sequence). V lost 2 bases, J lost 6 bases, and 8 bases lay in between. CDR3 length: 12 amino acids. In DNA, the CDR3 is TGTGCCAGCAGCCAAAGAGTATCCGAGCAGTACTTC. Its translation is CASSQRVSEQYF.

This chain uses TRBV6-6 with TRBJ1-5; a possible D gene is TRBD1 (6 bases). From germline, CDR1 is MNHNY and CDR2 SVGAGI (reference sequence). Trimming left V 6 bases short and J 7 bases short, with 16 bases between. The CDR3 has 14 amino acids. CDR3 loop: CASRGGGREQPQHF. The CDR3 bases are TGTGCCAGCAGGGGAGGGGGTCGGGAACAGCCCCAGCATTTT.

V is TRBV7-6 and J is TRBJ1-5, with D possibly being TRBD1 (5 bases). CDR1 is SGHVS and CDR2 is FNYEAQ in the germline V gene. V shed 0 bases and J shed 7 bases, with 13 bases lying between them. The CDR3 sequence is 15 residues long. Here the CDR3 DNA reads TGTGCCAGCAGCTTAGCGCTAGGGGCTGAGCAGCCCCAGCATTTT. It is translated as CASSLALGAEQPQHF.

The rearrangement joins TRBV2 to TRBJ2-3, with 7 bases matching TRBD1. The CDR3 sequence is 14 residues long. In germline, CDR1 is SNHLY, CDR2 FYNNEI. The V segment lost 6 bases and the J segment 2 bases; nucleotides outside the gene matches: 5. The CDR3 here is CASRKDRSTDTQYF. CDR3 coding DNA: TGTGCCAGCAGGAAGGACAGGTCCACAGATACGCAGTATTTT.

CDR3 amino acids: CAISGAGVDNSPLHF. CDR3 bases: TGTGCCATCAGTGGGGCGGGGGTGGATAATTCACCCCTCCACTTT. J is TRBJ1-6 and V is TRBV10-3, with D perhaps matching TRBD1 (5 bases). Germline CDR1 reads ENHRY; CDR2 reads SYGVKD. V was clipped by 4 bases and J by 5 bases, with 12 bases between them. The CDR3 is made up of 15 amino acids.